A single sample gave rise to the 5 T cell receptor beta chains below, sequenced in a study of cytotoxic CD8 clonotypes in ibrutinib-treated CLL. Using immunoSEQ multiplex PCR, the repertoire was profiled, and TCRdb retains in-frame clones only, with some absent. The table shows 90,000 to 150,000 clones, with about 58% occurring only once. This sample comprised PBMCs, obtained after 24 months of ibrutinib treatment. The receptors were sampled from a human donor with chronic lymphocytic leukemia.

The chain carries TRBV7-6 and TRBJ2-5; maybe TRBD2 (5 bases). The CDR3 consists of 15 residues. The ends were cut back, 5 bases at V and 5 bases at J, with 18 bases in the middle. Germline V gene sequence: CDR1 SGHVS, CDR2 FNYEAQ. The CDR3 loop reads CASSQKTIGEETQYF. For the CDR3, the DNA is TGTGCCAGCAGCCAGAAGACGATCGGGGAGGAGACCCAGTACTTC. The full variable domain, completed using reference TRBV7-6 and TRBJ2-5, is GAGVSQSPRYKVTKRGQDVALRCDPISGHVSLYWYRQALGQGPEFLTYFNYEAQQDKSGLPNDRFSAERPEGSISTLTIQRTEQRDSAMYRCASSQKTIGEETQYFGPGTRLLVL.

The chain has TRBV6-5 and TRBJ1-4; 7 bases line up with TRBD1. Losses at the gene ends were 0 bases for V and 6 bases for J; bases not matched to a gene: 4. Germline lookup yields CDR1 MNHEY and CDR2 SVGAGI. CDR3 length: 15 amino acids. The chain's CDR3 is CASSYSTGRYEKLFF. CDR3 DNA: TGTGCCAGCAGTTACTCGACAGGGCGGTATGAAAAACTGTTTTTT.

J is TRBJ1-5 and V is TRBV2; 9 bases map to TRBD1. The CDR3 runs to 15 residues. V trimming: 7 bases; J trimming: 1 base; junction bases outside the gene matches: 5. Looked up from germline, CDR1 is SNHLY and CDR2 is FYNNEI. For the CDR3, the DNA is TGTGCCAGCAAGGGACAGGGTACGAGCAATCAGCCCCAGCATTTT. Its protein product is CASKGQGTSNQPQHF.

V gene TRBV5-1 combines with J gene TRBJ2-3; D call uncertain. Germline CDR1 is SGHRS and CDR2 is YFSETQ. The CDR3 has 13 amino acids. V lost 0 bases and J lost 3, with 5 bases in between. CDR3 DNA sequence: TGCGCCAGCAGCTTGGACGGAACAGATACGCAGTATTTT. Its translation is CASSLDGTDTQYF.

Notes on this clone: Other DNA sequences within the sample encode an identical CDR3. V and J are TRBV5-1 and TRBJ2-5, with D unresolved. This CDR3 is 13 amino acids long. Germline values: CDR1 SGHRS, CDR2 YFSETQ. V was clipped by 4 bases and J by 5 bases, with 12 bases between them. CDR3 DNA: TGCGCCAGCAGCCTGGTACCTAAGGAGACCCAGTACTTC. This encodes CASSLVPKETQYF.